This T cell receptor (beta chain) was documented in a study of cytomegalovirus exposure and HLA in healthy donors (dated by TCRdb to 2016 to 2017). For the study in its entirety: According to an earlier analysis of 587 of the donors, 150 million to 200 million T cells yielded 90 million to 140 million unique TCR beta sequences and about 280 Gb of sequence data. An early release covering roughly 640 HLA-typed donors comprised 300 to 350 gigabases of sequencing data and tens of millions of unique TCR sequences. Of the approximately 400 genotyped donors, roughly 80% fell in the genetic ancestry cluster associated with self-reported Caucasian donors. The study aimed to test whether cataloging public T cell receptors could reveal signatures of past pathogen exposure. The study used immunosequencing to profile the T cell repertoires of several hundred subjects and linked those repertoires to cytomegalovirus serostatus. In addition to the first cohort of around 670 subjects, a separate validation cohort of approximately 130 different subjects was used. High-throughput TCR immunosequencing, statistical association of individual TCRs with disease status, and machine learning were combined to predict cytomegalovirus infection status. A later analysis re-analyzed previously published TCR beta repertoires from about 730 donors and added high-resolution HLA genotyping to study TCR occurrence patterns. The later analysis used no new phenotypic data to find candidate immune exposures, relying instead on TCR beta sequences and their occurrence across donors. An earlier analysis of approximately 640 of the donors applied high-throughput TCR beta sequencing to assess whether each TCR beta V gene segment acted as functional or pseudogenic. Donor age, sex, ethnicity and CMV serostatus were collected together with the repertoire data. Genome-wide SNP genotypes for about three fifths of the roughly 670 donors were used in a later genetic analysis, which treated that subset as a discovery cohort. All discovery cohort repertoires had been generated on a single sequencing platform. HLA typing covered class I and class II loci at four-digit resolution. The number of typed donors differed by locus: roughly 629-630 for A, B, C, DRB1 and DQB1; some 500 for DQA1; fewer than 610 for DPA1; and some 450 for DPB1. Four to six DR-DQ haplotypes were handled as single units for association and clustering because linkage in the cohort was strong. Among roughly 400 genotyped donors of the cohort, an average of roughly 230,000 unique TCR beta nucleotide sequences was sequenced per donor, of which approximately 18% were non-productive. The paper's findings and limits, for the study overall: The 87-base-pair reads could not distinguish some IMGT-functional V segments, including TRBV6-2 and TRBV6-3, so those segments were excluded. According to a later analysis, TCR association rates differed among HLA loci, with DRB1 alleles showing the most associated TCRs and HLA-C alleles showing the fewest. A group of highly shared sequence variants was considered likely to be a technical artifact of the sequencing pipeline. A further reported finding was that TCR beta sequences accurately predicted the HLA-A and HLA-B alleles for most subjects in the first cohort. Because counts were too low, seventeen rarely observed V segments, including chromosome 9 orphons, were excluded from the earlier analysis of 587 of the donors. Linkage disequilibrium might explain the correlated functional status among segregating V segments, but an unknown experimental factor could not be excluded. Because HLA typing was unavailable for some donors at each locus, only the typed subset was used in association tests. When HLA alleles, especially DR and DQ, strongly co-occurred, attributing TCR associations to individual alleles was difficult. The study gave a list of more than 150 TCR beta chains associated with cytomegalovirus. The classifier was reported to diagnose cytomegalovirus status with high specificity and sensitivity in both the original and validation cohorts. A later genetic analysis associated a missense DCLRE1C variant with V-gene and J-gene trimming of TCR beta chains, and an independent cohort replicated the association. Compared with equally common non-associated chains, HLA-associated TCR beta chains in a later analysis were more clonally expanded and had lower generation probabilities. The cohort was sequenced for TCR beta chains only, and without alpha or paired-chain data the features that could be detected were limited. The authors suggested that the approach could potentially be extended to other disease states and immunological phenotypes. Across donors, most TCR sequences were observed very rarely, whereas some public TCRs were present in many individuals. In an earlier analysis of approximately 590 of the donors, most TCR beta V segments were observed in productive rearrangements about 90% or about 30% of the time, broadly matching IMGT annotations. CMV serostatus was the only immune exposure information available for the cohort. A later genetic analysis reported fewer N-insertions in productive TCRs among donors in an Asian-associated ancestry cluster than the roughly 700-donor mean. A later analysis found that most CMV-associated TCR beta chains appeared HLA-restricted, with HLA associations seemingly driven largely by CMV exposure. Roughly uniform sequencing depth across donors was assumed in presence/absence analyses, although this assumption may not hold. A few of the identified cytomegalovirus-associated TCR beta chains were confirmed in vitro to be specific for cytomegalovirus antigens. A later analysis reported that several top co-occurrence clusters appeared linked to parvovirus B19, influenza, CMV and Epstein-Barr virus. Specific HLA alleles were associated with about 17,000 TCR beta sequences at a false discovery rate of 0.05 in a later analysis.

Turning to this clone: The specificity of this receptor is unknown. Per-base qualities were not stored, and no clone one base away is much larger.

Reading the germline V gene gives CDR1 ENHRY and CDR2 SYGVKD. V is cut back by 4 bases and J by 6 bases, with 12 bases in the junction unmatched. Including the terminal cysteine and phenylalanine, the CDR3 comprises 18 residues. Just the 54-base CDR3 DNA is kept, in frame starting at base 1. Library method: the immunoSEQ multiplex PCR assay. For the multiplex PCR, a mixture combining 60 forward primers for TCR Vbeta segments and 13 reverse primers for TCR Jbeta segments was used. The CDR3 region of rearranged TCR beta genes was amplified from genomic DNA with a multiplex PCR assay. On the Illumina HiSeq System, the amplified TCR beta libraries were sequenced as 87-base-pair reads. Per the authors' processing: In a later analysis, some 80 million unique TCR beta chains were counted across the 666 repertoires, and roughly 11 million of these chains were shared by at least two donors. To remove PCR and sequencing errors, raw reads were error-corrected and collapsed into unique sequences using a nearest-neighbor algorithm that merged closely related sequences. CDR3 sequences were aligned to IMGT reference sequences to assign V, D and J gene segments. Each retained sequence needed at least a six-nucleotide match to both a V gene segment and a J gene segment. Rearrangements were called productive when the CDR3 lacked stop codons and stayed in frame with V and J; all others were non-productive. CDR3 was defined by IMGT convention, running from the second conserved V-encoded cysteine to the conserved J-encoded phenylalanine. The earlier analysis of some 540 of the donors excluded any sequence lacking an unambiguous match to a single V gene segment. In an earlier analysis of approximately 610 of the donors, V segments were called functional above 56.7% productive rearrangements and were called segregating when the between-donor standard deviation exceeded 5%. To diagnose cytomegalovirus status from the catalog of TCR beta chain sequences, a statistical classification framework was built. In a later analysis, TCR nucleotide sequences were compared against IMGT/GENE-DB human TR gene sequences so that V and J genes could be assigned. Using the TCRdist pipeline, a later analysis assigned CDR3 sequences along with most-parsimonious VDJ recombination scenarios. In a later analysis, each TCR beta chain was defined by its CDR3 amino acid sequence together with its V-gene family, and reads without a unique V-gene family were excluded. As a way to deal with suspected cross-contamination and a sequencing artifact, a later analysis dropped 450 to 600 nucleotide sequences that were highly shared and had low generation probability. In a later analysis, a clonal expansion index was calculated for each public chain from normalized within-repertoire ranks of inferred template counts. In a later analysis, generation probabilities were computed using a VDJ recombination model fitted to out-of-frame rearrangements, and the results were checked against IGoR. In a later analysis, TCR-TCR, TCR-HLA and TCR-CMV co-occurrence was scored with hypergeometric tests, and a repertoire-size bias correction was applied to TCR pairs. False discovery rates were estimated in a later analysis by permuting HLA or CMV assignments 20 times. In a later analysis, co-occurring TCRs were grouped using DBSCAN, with TCRdist sequence similarity added in when clustering inside HLA-allele-positive subsets. Repertoires with fewer than 30,000 or more than 120,000 public chains were left out of co-occurrence clustering, as were four to six repertoires with anomalous nucleotide sharing. Imported from immuneACCESS, the table was reduced by TCRdb to in-frame sequences with V and J called. These copies leave out some clones; in studies compared against another copy, an unresolved V gene accounts for under half, and the cause of the remainder is not known. V, J and clone size reflect that table, while D and trimming were determined from the DNA. Recorded for this sample are about 140,000 clones; around 9% of them occurred a single time. The ten biggest clones cover around 7% of the sample.

The cohort was made up of 666 healthy bone marrow donors. At the time of sampling, every cohort member was nominally healthy, though immune exposures that went unrecorded were likely present. The donor was CMV seropositive and was included in the group of 289 seropositive cohort members. Every donor gave a peripheral blood sample, and the peripheral blood mononuclear cells from that sample were used for TCR beta sequencing. The Qiagen DNeasy Blood Extraction Kit was used to extract genomic DNA from the blood cell samples. This receptor was identified in a middle-aged woman in good health and CMV-seropositive. Recombination linked TRBV10-3 to TRBJ2-2, and 12 junction bases match TRBD2. The specimen sequenced was PBMCs. The DNA sequence is TGTGCCATCAGTGGGCCCCCTAGCGGGGGGGCCAACGCCGGGGAGCTGTTTTTT. Translated, this is CAISGPPSGGANAGELFF.